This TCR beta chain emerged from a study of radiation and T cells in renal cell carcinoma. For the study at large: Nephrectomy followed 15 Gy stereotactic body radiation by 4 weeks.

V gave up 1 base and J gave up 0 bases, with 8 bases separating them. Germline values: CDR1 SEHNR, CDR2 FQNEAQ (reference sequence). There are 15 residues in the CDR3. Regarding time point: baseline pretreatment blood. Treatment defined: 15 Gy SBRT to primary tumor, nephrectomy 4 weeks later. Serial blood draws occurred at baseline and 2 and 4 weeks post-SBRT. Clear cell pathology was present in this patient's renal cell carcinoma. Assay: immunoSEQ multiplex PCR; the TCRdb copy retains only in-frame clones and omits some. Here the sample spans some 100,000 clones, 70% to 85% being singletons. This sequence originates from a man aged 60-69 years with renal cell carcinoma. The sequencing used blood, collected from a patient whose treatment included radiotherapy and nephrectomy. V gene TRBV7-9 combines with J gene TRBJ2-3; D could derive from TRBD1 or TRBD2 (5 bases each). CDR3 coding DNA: TGTGCCAGCAGCTTAGGGGGGTATAGCACAGATACGCAGTATTTT. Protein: CASSLGGYSTDTQYF. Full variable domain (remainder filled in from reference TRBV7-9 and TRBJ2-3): DTGVSQNPRHKITKRGQNVTFRCDPISEHNRLYWYRQTLGQGPEFLTYFQNEAQLEKSRLLSDRFSAERPKGSFSTLEIQRTEQGDSAMYLCASSLGGYSTDTQYFGPGTRLTVL.